The next 25 T cell receptor beta chains were all read from a single sample in a study of shared clonotypes between healthy human individuals. Using immunoSEQ multiplex PCR, the repertoire was profiled, and TCRdb retains in-frame clones only, with some absent. The sample consists of over 1.5 million clones, 98% of them appearing once. The sample consisted of naive CD4+ T cells sorted from blood. Stated subset: CD45RA+ positively selected. The receptors come from a man aged 25 to 40 in good health.

V is TRBV25-1 and J is TRBJ2-5; 7 bases fit TRBD1. The junction had 2 bases not matched to a gene; V was cut back by 1 base and J by 3 bases. Germline V gene lookup returns CDR1 MGHDK and CDR2 SYGVNS. The CDR3 has 14 amino acids. CDR3 DNA: TGTGCCAGCAGTGAATGGGGACAGAAAGAGACCCAGTACTTC. This gives the protein CASSEWGQKETQYF.

This clone appeared once. This sequence joins TRBV9 and TRBJ2-1, with D maybe TRBD2 (6 bases). There are 16 residues in the CDR3. Germline CDR1 reads SGDLS; CDR2 reads YYNGEE. Trimming took off 4 bases at V and 4 bases at J, with 18 bases between the two ends. This CDR3 is CASSPGRVVGYNEQFF. DNA of the CDR3: TGTGCCAGCAGCCCCGGGAGAGTGGTTGGTTACAATGAGCAGTTCTTC.

CDR3 sequence: CASSTVGGRTEAFF. CDR3 DNA: TGTGCCAGTAGCACAGTAGGGGGCAGGACTGAAGCTTTCTTT. The rearrangement links TRBV19 to TRBJ1-1; 7 nucleotides align to TRBD1. Germline CDR1 reads LNHDA; CDR2 reads SQIVND (reference sequence). The CDR3 is 14 amino acids. The J segment lost 5 bases and the V segment lost 6 bases, leaving 9 bases of the junction unmatched.

The chain has TRBV7-2 and TRBJ1-1; the match to TRBD1 covers 9 bases. Germline V gene data show CDR1 as SGHTA and CDR2 as FQGNSA. J lost 11 bases, V lost 5 bases, and 9 bases had no gene match. The CDR3 spans 13 residues. The CDR3 bases are TGTGCCAGCAGCGATGGACAGGGGTTGAATGCTTTCTTT. This translates into CASSDGQGLNAFF.

The chain joins TRBV29-1 to TRBJ1-2; tentative D call: TRBD1 (5 bases). The germline gives CDR1 SQVTM, CDR2 ANQGSEA. The CDR3 extends over 15 amino acids. V gave up 6 bases and J gave up 2 bases, with 19 bases separating them. CDR3 in amino acids: CSVQSQVFTNYGYTF. Written as DNA, the CDR3 is TGCAGCGTCCAATCACAGGTTTTTACAAACTATGGCTACACCTTC.

The chain is built from TRBV19 and TRBJ2-1; 10 bases line up with TRBD1. The CDR3 is 13 residues long. Trimming took 9 bases from V and 8 from J; bases not matched to a gene: 7. From germline, CDR1 is LNHDA and CDR2 SQIVND (reference sequence). The CDR3 protein is CASRQGAKYEQFF. For the CDR3, the DNA is TGTGCCAGCAGACAGGGGGCGAAGTATGAGCAGTTCTTC. Full variable domain (rest looked up from reference TRBV19 and TRBJ2-1): DGGITQSPKYLFRKEGQNVTLSCEQNLNHDAMYWYRQDPGQGLRLIYYSQIVNDFQKGDIAEGYSVSREKKESFPLTVTSAQKNPTAFYLCASRQGAKYEQFFGPGTRLTVL.

The chain recombines TRBV14 with TRBJ2-1; D assignment may be TRBD1 or TRBD2 (5 bases each). Deletions cut 1 base from V and 6 bases from J, with 13 bases between. Per germline, CDR1 SGHDN and CDR2 FVKESK. This CDR3 has 15 amino acids. The CDR3 DNA sequence: TGTGCCAGCAGCCAAGGGCTACGGGGCCGCAATGAGCAGTTCTTC. Its protein is CASSQGLRGRNEQFF.

This clone was observed a single time. DNA for the CDR3: TGCAGCGTTGCTCATCAGATCACAGATACGCAGTATTTT. It is translated as CSVAHQITDTQYF. The chain carries TRBV29-1 and TRBJ2-3; D call uncertain. This CDR3 spans 13 amino acids. The ends were cut back, 4 bases at V and 2 bases at J, with 10 bases in the middle. Germline CDR1 SQVTM, CDR2 ANQGSEA.

The V call is TRBV29-1, the J call TRBJ2-5, with a possible D match to TRBD1 (5 bases). Germline V gene data show CDR1 as SQVTM and CDR2 as ANQGSEA. This CDR3 is built from 11 residues. V lost 8 bases to trimming and J lost 3 bases, with 10 bases between them. The CDR3 DNA follows: TGCAGCTCATTCAGGGAAGAGACCCAGTACTTC. Translated: CSSFREETQYF.

This chain connects TRBV5-1 to TRBJ2-7, with 7 bases fitting TRBD1. CDR3 length: 15 amino acids. Per germline, CDR1 SGHRS and CDR2 YFSETQ. The junction had 6 bases not matched to a gene; V was cut back by 0 bases and J by 3 bases. CDR3 DNA: TGCGCCAGCAGCTTGGGGGGACAGCCTTTCTACGAGCAGTACTTC. Translating gives CASSLGGQPFYEQYF. Variable domain in full (rest from reference TRBV5-1 and TRBJ2-7): KAGVTQTPRYLIKTRGQQVTLSCSPISGHRSVSWYQQTPGQGLQFLFEYFSETQRNKGNFPGRFSGRQFSNSRSEMNVSTLELGDSALYLCASSLGGQPFYEQYFGPGTRLTVT.

The gene calls are TRBV5-1 and TRBJ2-2; 8 bases are a match to TRBD2. CDR3 length: 17 amino acids. V trimming: 3 bases; J trimming: 1 base; junction bases outside the gene matches: 8. Germline lookup yields CDR1 SGHRS and CDR2 YFSETQ. CDR3 sequence reads: CASSYFSTSGNTGELFF. The CDR3 DNA is TGCGCCAGCAGCTACTTTAGTACTAGCGGGAACACCGGGGAGCTGTTTTTT.

V gene TRBV27 combines with J gene TRBJ2-7, with 14 bases fitting TRBD2. Germline V gene data show CDR1 as MNHEY and CDR2 as SMNVEV (reference sequence). This CDR3 region has 18 residues. Losses at the gene ends were 6 bases for V and 3 bases for J; bases not matched to a gene: 13. For the CDR3, the DNA is TGTGCCAGCAGGCATACACCCGGGACTAGCGGGAGCTTCTACGAGCAGTACTTC. Residues: CASRHTPGTSGSFYEQYF.

This chain links TRBV7-6 with TRBJ2-7, with D maybe TRBD2 (6 bases). This CDR3 spans 14 amino acids. V was cut by 5 bases and J by 1 base, with 12 bases left in between. Germline lookup yields CDR1 SGHVS and CDR2 FNYEAQ. As DNA, the CDR3 is TGTGCCAGCAGCAAACGGGACTTATCCTACGAGCAGTACTTC. This encodes CASSKRDLSYEQYF.

J is TRBJ1-2 and V is TRBV6-5, with 8 nucleotides matching TRBD1. V gave up 2 bases and J gave up 6 bases; unmatched junction bases: 5. Germline V gene data show CDR1 as MNHEY and CDR2 as SVGAGI. The CDR3 covers 14 residues. The CDR3, as DNA: TGTGCCAGCAGTTACCAACAGGGGGTGGATGGCTACACCTTC. Its translation is CASSYQQGVDGYTF.

This clone has a single count. The chain employs TRBV13 and TRBJ1-1; D gene ambiguous. V lost 5 bases and J lost 7, with 11 bases in between. This CDR3 contains 12 residues. From germline, CDR1 is PRHDT and CDR2 FYEKMQ (reference sequence). Written as DNA, the CDR3 is TGTGCCAGCAGCCGGACCGGGATTGAAGCTTTCTTT. Its protein is CASSRTGIEAFF.

CDR3 in DNA: TGCGCCAGCAGCCACCTTTCAGACCCGAATAGCGGGAGCTTTGTAGATACGCAGTATTTT. Protein product: CASSHLSDPNSGSFVDTQYF. This sequence joins TRBV10-2 and TRBJ2-3, with 9 nucleotides matching TRBD2. Germline CDR1 and CDR2: WSHSY and SAAADI. There are 20 residues in the CDR3. V was pared by 6 bases and J by 5 bases, with 24 bases of the junction left unmatched.

This clone was counted a single time. This chain links TRBV14 with TRBJ2-2; D unclear. There are 14 residues in the CDR3. Germline V gene data show CDR1 as SGHDN and CDR2 as FVKESK. The V end was cut by 6 bases, the J end by 2 bases, with 10 bases between. CDR3 in amino acids: CASSEDPNTGELFF. CDR3 bases: TGTGCCAGCAGTGAGGACCCAAACACCGGGGAGCTGTTTTTT. Variable domain in full (rest from reference TRBV14 and TRBJ2-2): EAGVTQFPSHSVIEKGQTVTLRCDPISGHDNLYWYRRVMGKEIKFLLHFVKESKQDESGMPNNRFLAERTGGTYSTLKVQPAELEDSGVYFCASSEDPNTGELFFGEGSRLTVL.

The rearrangement uses TRBV5-1 and TRBJ2-1; D tentatively fits TRBD1 or TRBD2 (5 bases each). Between the trimmed V and J ends, which lost 4 bases and 7 bases, there was a span of 15 bases. Germline V gene sequence: CDR1 SGHRS, CDR2 YFSETQ. The CDR3 is made up of 14 amino acids. The CDR3 protein is CASSPGVGVNEQFF. CDR3 DNA sequence: TGCGCCAGCAGCCCCGGAGTGGGGGTAAATGAGCAGTTCTTC.

The rearrangement uses TRBV5-1 and TRBJ2-1; possibly TRBD2 for D (6 bases). Germline CDR1 is SGHRS and CDR2 is YFSETQ. Trimming pared 4 bases from V and 2 bases from J, leaving 19 bases between. The CDR3 is made up of 17 amino acids. The CDR3 bases are TGCGCCAGCAGCGAGTTTGTCGGGGGTACTCCCTACAATGAGCAGTTCTTC. Translation: CASSEFVGGTPYNEQFF.

The chain couples TRBV28 to TRBJ2-3; D may be TRBD2 (7 bases). The V end was cut by 8 bases, the J end by 0 bases, with 12 bases between. This CDR3 has 14 amino acids. CDR1 MDHEN and CDR2 SYDVKM come from the germline V gene. The CDR3 coding sequence is TGTGCCAGCGGGGGGCGGGAGAGCACAGATACGCAGTATTTT. Translating gives CASGGRESTDTQYF.

For this clone: The same CDR3 also results from other DNA sequences found in this sample. The rearrangement links TRBV5-6 to TRBJ2-7; D is ambiguous. The CDR3 is made up of 11 amino acids. Germline CDR1 is SGHDT and CDR2 is YYEEEE. V shed 0 bases and J shed 6 bases, with 4 bases lying between them. This CDR3 reads CASSLGPEQYF. DNA for the CDR3: TGTGCCAGCAGCTTGGGGCCCGAGCAGTACTTC.

V is TRBV6-5 and J is TRBJ2-1; 8 bases map to TRBD2. Germline V gene data show CDR1 as MNHEY and CDR2 as SVGAGI. V shed 5 bases and J 5 bases; nucleotides not matched to a gene: 8. This CDR3 spans 15 amino acids. The CDR3 here is CASSGTSGPHNEQFF. The DNA of the CDR3 is TGTGCCAGCAGTGGCACTAGCGGTCCCCACAATGAGCAGTTCTTC.

The rearrangement uses TRBV9 and TRBJ1-3; a weak D match, TRBD1 (6 bases). CDR1 and CDR2 from the germline V gene are SGDLS and YYNGEE. The V end lost 3 bases, the J end lost 4 bases, and 17 bases lay between the germline ends. The CDR3 has 16 residues. CDR3 DNA sequence: TGTGCCAGCAGCGCCGTTCTTACAGGGTTGGGAAACACCATATATTTT. Protein product: CASSAVLTGLGNTIYF.

The chain's CDR3 is CASSIEGYRGAYEQYF. The DNA of the CDR3 is TGTGCCAGTAGTATCGAGGGATACAGGGGCGCCTACGAGCAGTACTTC. V usage is TRBV19 and J usage is TRBJ2-7; 7 positions match TRBD1. Per germline, CDR1 LNHDA and CDR2 SQIVND (reference sequence). The length of the CDR3 is 16 residues. The trim removed 3 bases at V and 2 bases at J, leaving 10 bases unmatched.

The CDR3 region is CASSVGPTTGNEQFF. CDR3 in DNA: TGTGCCAGCAGCGTTGGGCCTACGACGGGCAATGAGCAGTTCTTC. The chain combines TRBV9 with TRBJ2-1, with D uncertain. This CDR3 comprises 15 residues. Germline V lookup: CDR1 SGDLS, CDR2 YYNGEE. Trimming took off 2 bases at V and 6 bases at J, with 15 bases between the two ends.